The 28 T cell receptor beta chains listed next were all sequenced from one sample in a study of response to subunit inactivated influenza vaccine. TCRdb reanalysed the RT-PCR reads using MiXCR and keeps one entry per CDR3 protein. The data show around 190,000 distinct CDR3 sequences, about 15% seen once. The sample consisted of CD8+ T cells sorted from PBMCs, taken 4 to 6 days after vaccination. These receptor sequences come from a man in his fifties or sixties who received an inactivated influenza vaccine.

V gene TRBV7-8 combines with J gene TRBJ2-3; D perhaps matches TRBD2 (6 bases). The germline CDR1 and CDR2 sequences are SGHVS and FQNEAQ. The ends were cut back, 3 bases at V and 4 bases at J, with 17 bases in the middle. The CDR3 loop spans 16 amino acids. This chain's CDR3 is CASSFPGRGTSDTQYF. The CDR3 bases are TGTGCCAGCAGCTTTCCGGGACGGGGGACGTCAGATACGCAGTATTTT.

Turning to this clonotype: A read error is possible here, since a much larger clone lies one base away. V is TRBV12-3 or TRBV12-4 and J is TRBJ2-3; 10 nucleotides align to TRBD2. The ends lost 5 bases at V and 4 bases at J; junction bases unmatched: 9. The CDR3 is 16 amino acids. Here the CDR3 DNA reads TGTGCCAGCAGTGTCACTAGCGGGGAATTTGCAGATACGCAGTATTTT. It encodes CASSVTSGEFADTQYF.

In this sample, this clonotype turned up a few times. The V and J genes are TRBV6-1 and TRBJ2-7, with unresolved D. CDR1 MNHNS and CDR2 SASEGT come from the germline V gene. The CDR3 has 16 residues. The V end was cut by 5 bases, the J end by 4 bases, with 21 bases between. The CDR3 here is CASSQHRASVGYEQYF. CDR3 DNA sequence: TGTGCCAGCAGTCAGCACCGGGCCTCGGTCGGGTACGAGCAGTACTTC.

In this sample, this clonotype turned up a few times. The chain combines TRBV20-1 with TRBJ1-1; D remains ambiguous. This CDR3 is built from 13 residues. The V end was cut by 5 bases, the J end by 1 base, with 11 bases between. CDR1 DFQATT and CDR2 SNEGSKA come from the germline V gene (reference sequence). The DNA for the CDR3 is TGCAGTGCTTCGCCGACCGGGAACACTGAAGCTTTCTTT. It translates to CSASPTGNTEAFF.

The chain recombines TRBV6-5 with TRBJ2-3, with D unresolved. The CDR3 totals 17 residues. V was pared by 4 bases and J by 3 bases, with 20 bases between. The germline CDR1 and CDR2 sequences are MNHEY and SVGAGI. Written as DNA, the CDR3 is TGTGCCAGCAGTTCCCCTGGAGCTACCGTTGAGACAGATACGCAGTATTTT. This translates into CASSSPGATVETDTQYF.

The chain couples TRBV27 to TRBJ2-7; TRBD2 agrees at 13 bases. CDR3 length equals 14 residues. Unmatched junction bases numbered 0, after V lost 2 bases and J lost 5 bases. Germline loops: CDR1 MNHEY, CDR2 SMNVEV (reference sequence). The CDR3, as DNA: TGTGCCAGCAGTTTAGGGACTAGCGGGAACGAGCAGTACTTC. Amino acids: CASSLGTSGNEQYF.

The chain combines TRBV9 with TRBJ2-1, with D maybe TRBD2 (5 bases). This CDR3 is built from 15 residues. Trimming removed 0 bases from V and 6 bases from J, with 13 bases in between. Germline CDR1 reads SGDLS; CDR2 reads YYNGEE. Here the CDR3 DNA reads TGTGCCAGCAGCGTAGTCGGTACTCGGGGCAATGAGCAGTTCTTC. It encodes CASSVVGTRGNEQFF.

In this sample, this clonotype turned up a few times. The chain carries TRBV6-5 and TRBJ2-2; D tentatively fits TRBD1 or TRBD2 (5 bases each). The CDR3 totals 15 residues. The V gene lost 1 base and the J gene lost 1 base, with 7 bases spanning the gap. Germline V gene sequence: CDR1 MNHEY, CDR2 SVGAGI. The CDR3 nucleotides are TGTGCCAGCAGTTACTGGGACGGGAACACCGGGGAGCTGTTTTTT. It is translated as CASSYWDGNTGELFF.

This clonotype showed up just a few times. V usage is TRBV4-2 and J usage is TRBJ1-2; 8 bases map to TRBD1. V trimming: 7 bases; J trimming: 4 bases; junction bases outside the gene matches: 8. CDR1 and CDR2 (germline): LGHNA, YNFKEQ. This CDR3 region has 14 residues. DNA of the CDR3: TGTGCCAGCACCTCACAGGGGGGAGGCTATGGCTACACCTTC. This sequence encodes CASTSQGGGYGYTF.

The chain employs TRBV7-9 and TRBJ2-5, with D possibly matching TRBD2 (6 bases). Germline V CDR1 and CDR2: SEHNR, FQNEAQ (reference sequence). V lost 1 base, J lost 2 bases, and 14 bases lay in between. This CDR3 contains 16 residues. CDR3 coding DNA: TGTGCCAGCAGCTTAGGTGCTGGGGGACTTCAAGAGACCCAGTACTTC. Amino acid sequence: CASSLGAGGLQETQYF.

The chain uses TRBV6-2 or TRBV6-3 and TRBJ1-6; possible D gene TRBD1, 5 bases. Germline lookup yields CDR1 MNHEY and CDR2 SVGEGT. The CDR3 consists of 16 residues. V shed 3 bases and J shed 9 bases, with 18 bases lying between them. The CDR3 here is CASSYVYGTAISPLHF. In nucleotides, the CDR3 is TGTGCCAGCAGTTATGTCTACGGGACGGCAATTTCACCCCTCCACTTT.

This clonotype came up a few times. The chain recombines TRBV7-9 with TRBJ2-3, with 12 positions matching TRBD2. CDR3 size: 15 residues. Per germline, CDR1 SEHNR and CDR2 FQNEAQ (reference sequence). Trimming cost V 10 bases and J 5 bases; bases outside gene matches: 10. CDR3 sequence (DNA): TGTGCCACCGGCATGACTAGCGGGAGTGGAGATACGCAGTATTTT. This sequence encodes CATGMTSGSGDTQYF. The whole variable domain, filled in from reference TRBV7-9 and TRBJ2-3, reads DTGVSQNPRHKITKRGQNVTFRCDPISEHNRLYWYRQTLGQGPEFLTYFQNEAQLEKSRLLSDRFSAERPKGSFSTLEIQRTEQGDSAMYLCATGMTSGSGDTQYFGPGTRLTVL.

This clonotype showed up many times. The chain is built from TRBV6-1 and TRBJ1-4; unclear D gene. Germline CDR1 MNHNS, CDR2 SASEGT. The CDR3 contains 13 residues. Between the trimmed V and J ends, which lost 3 bases and 6 bases, there was a span of 8 bases. This chain's CDR3 is CASSESVDEKLFF. CDR3 coding DNA: TGTGCCAGCAGTGAGTCCGTGGATGAAAAACTGTTTTTT.

The table lists this clonotype with a few counts. This chain joins TRBV10-3 and TRBJ2-3; 9 positions match TRBD2. The ends lost 11 bases at V and 5 bases at J; junction bases unmatched: 5. This CDR3 is 12 amino acids long. CDR1 and CDR2 from the germline V gene are ENHRY and SYGVKD. The CDR3 DNA reads TGTGCCGTAACTAGCGGGCGAGATACGCAGTATTTT. Its translation: CAVTSGRDTQYF.

This clonotype was recorded at least ten times. This chain uses TRBV9 with TRBJ2-2; a possible D gene is TRBD1 (5 bases). V lost 4 bases and J lost 1, with 14 bases in between. Germline loops: CDR1 SGDLS, CDR2 YYNGEE. The CDR3 consists of 16 residues. This chain's CDR3 is CASSPRTTLNTGELFF. In nucleotides, the CDR3 is TGTGCCAGCAGCCCCCGGACAACTCTGAACACCGGGGAGCTGTTTTTT.

This clonotype has at least ten counts. V usage is TRBV12-3 or TRBV12-4 and J usage is TRBJ2-3; D not resolved. The CDR3 is made up of 14 amino acids. Trimming pared 2 bases from V and 2 bases from J, leaving 8 bases between. CDR3 sequence reads: CASSLYRVTDTQYF. The CDR3 DNA is TGTGCCAGCAGTTTATATAGGGTCACAGATACGCAGTATTTT.

The gene calls are TRBV6-2 or TRBV6-3 and TRBJ1-1, with D tentatively TRBD1 (6 bases). The CDR3 length is 13 residues. V lost 6 bases to trimming and J lost 6 bases, with 14 bases between them. Germline loops: CDR1 MNHEY, CDR2 SVGEGT. The CDR3 DNA sequence: TGTGCCAGCAGCCTAACAGGGTTGGCTGAAGCTTTCTTT. It encodes CASSLTGLAEAFF.

This clonotype appeared a few times. This chain joins TRBV7-9 and TRBJ2-3, with no clear D. CDR3 size: 15 residues. Between the trimmed V and J ends, which lost 5 bases and 7 bases, there was a span of 19 bases. Germline V CDR1 and CDR2: SEHNR, FQNEAQ (reference sequence). The CDR3 is CASSPTQEEWNTQYF. The CDR3 DNA reads as TGTGCCAGCAGCCCCACCCAAGAGGAGTGGAATACGCAGTATTTT.

This rearrangement joins TRBV12-3 or TRBV12-4 to TRBJ1-5, with 7 bases fitting TRBD1. The CDR3 consists of 17 residues. Germline trimming cut 3 bases from V and 0 bases from J; bases unmatched to any gene: 8. The CDR3 spells CASSLTGSIYSNQPQHF. In nucleotides, the CDR3 is TGTGCCAGCAGTTTGACAGGGTCAATCTATAGCAATCAGCCCCAGCATTTT.

This clonotype occurred a few times. The chain joins TRBV27 to TRBJ2-2; 9 bases agree with TRBD2. CDR1 MNHEY and CDR2 SMNVEV come from the germline V gene (reference sequence). V shed 1 base and J 3 bases; nucleotides not matched to a gene: 3. There are 16 residues in the CDR3. The CDR3 loop reads CASSLFAGGYTGELFF. CDR3 nucleotide sequence: TGTGCCAGCAGTTTATTCGCGGGGGGGTACACCGGGGAGCTGTTTTTT.

V gene TRBV27 combines with J gene TRBJ1-1; maybe TRBD1 (6 bases). Trimming shortened V by 5 bases and J by 4 bases, and 23 bases separated the two germline ends. Germline-derived CDR1 and CDR2 are MNHEY and SMNVEV (reference sequence). The CDR3 contains 17 residues. The CDR3 nucleotides are TGTGCCAGCAGTCTTACGGGCTTCGGGGGCGCAACCACTGAAGCTTTCTTT. It codes for CASSLTGFGGATTEAFF.

The chain joins TRBV12-3 or TRBV12-4 to TRBJ1-1; 8 bases map to TRBD1. Germline trimming cut 7 bases from V and 7 bases from J; bases unmatched to any gene: 11. The CDR3 sequence is 14 residues long. Here the CDR3 DNA reads TGTGCCAGCAAGCAACAGGGGGAGACTGGTGAAGCTTTCTTT. Protein sequence: CASKQQGETGEAFF.

The chain is built from TRBV3-1 and TRBJ2-1; D is unresolved. Between the trimmed V and J ends, which lost 1 base and 6 bases, there was a span of 7 bases. Germline V gene lookup returns CDR1 LGHDT and CDR2 YNNKEL (reference sequence). This CDR3 region has 13 residues. In nucleotides, the CDR3 is TGTGCCAGCAGCCAAGGAGGCTTCAATGAGCAGTTCTTC. Protein sequence: CASSQGGFNEQFF.

The chain has TRBV4-2 and TRBJ2-1, with 7 bases fitting TRBD2. Trimming took 0 bases from V and 4 from J; bases not matched to a gene: 6. Germline CDR1 LGHNA, CDR2 YNFKEQ. This CDR3 comprises 16 residues. CDR3 coding DNA: TGTGCCAGCAGCCAAGACCTTGATAGCGGGTACAATGAGCAGTTCTTC. It translates to CASSQDLDSGYNEQFF.

Only a few counts were recorded for this clonotype. The J gene is TRBJ2-1, the V gene TRBV4-2; no reliable D call. V was cut by 0 bases and J by 2 bases, with 8 bases left in between. The CDR3 has 15 residues. The germline gives CDR1 LGHNA, CDR2 YNFKEQ. The CDR3 loop reads CASSQDLTPYNEQFF. The CDR3, as DNA: TGTGCCAGCAGCCAAGATCTAACGCCCTACAATGAGCAGTTCTTC.

The rearrangement joins TRBV7-2 to TRBJ2-2; 9 nucleotides match TRBD2. Germline CDR1 reads SGHTA; CDR2 reads FQGNSA. J lost 5 bases, V lost 4 bases, and 11 bases had no gene match. This CDR3 comprises 17 residues. Written as DNA, the CDR3 is TGTGCCAGCAGCTCCCCGGCGATAGCGGGAGTGACCGGGGAGCTGTTTTTT. It is translated as CASSSPAIAGVTGELFF.

This chain uses TRBV7-9 with TRBJ2-5; no clear D gene. Germline V CDR1 and CDR2: SEHNR, FQNEAQ (reference sequence). This CDR3 spans 12 amino acids. Trimming pared 2 bases from V and 1 base from J, leaving 2 bases between. The chain's CDR3 is CASSLPQETQYF. Here the CDR3 DNA reads TGTGCCAGCAGCTTACCCCAAGAGACCCAGTACTTC.

The rearrangement joins TRBV7-9 to TRBJ1-1; no definite D call. The CDR3 loop spans 15 amino acids. Germline CDR1 reads SEHNR; CDR2 reads FQNEAQ (reference sequence). V shed 4 bases and J shed 4 bases, with 16 bases lying between them. In nucleotides, the CDR3 is TGTGCCAGCAGCTCGCTCGGGTTGGGCGGCACTGAAGCTTTCTTT. It encodes CASSSLGLGGTEAFF.